The subject of this entry is one TCR beta chain. CDR1 SGHTA and CDR2 FQGNSA come from the germline V gene. The CDR3 consists of 14 residues. V shed 5 bases and J 6 bases; nucleotides not matched to a gene: 6. TCRdb redid the calling of the 5' RACE reads with MiXCR, one entry per CDR3 protein. The data hold 300,000 to 400,000 distinct CDR3 sequences, with roughly 13% observed a single time. The data belong to a study of T-cell memory formation after mild COVID-19. The clonotype comes from a man between 18 and 29 years old who had mild COVID-19 (a few samples of this study predate the infection). Cell type and time point are not known. What was sequenced was PBMCs or a T cell subset sorted from them (not recorded which). The rearrangement links TRBV7-2 to TRBJ2-1, with 8 bases identical to TRBD2. The CDR3 protein is CASSPSGSINEQFF. As DNA, the CDR3 is TGTGCCAGCAGCCCAAGCGGGAGTATCAATGAGCAGTTCTTC.